This is a list of T cell receptor beta chains from one sample in a study of identical twins. TCRdb ran MiXCR on the 5' RACE reads and lists one entry per CDR3 protein. This sample carries 1.5 million to 2 million distinct CDR3 sequences, under 35% of them seen once, and the ten largest clones take about 0.3%. Sequenced: cord blood. Every receptor here comes from a newborn girl in good health. Each CDR3 is given with its conserved first and last residue. Each record gives: J gene, D gene, V gene, clone size, CDR3 protein, CDR3 DNA. The D gene is left open where the match is weak. Rows give clone size only sometimes, using once, few, many, or a class for an expanded clone.

TRBJ2-5 | TRBD2 | TRBV2 | many | CASSGPSGETQYF | TGTGCCAGCAGTGGGCCTAGCGGTGAGACCCAGTACTTC
TRBJ2-5 | . | TRBV5-1 | few | CASGRRGNEQYF | TGCGCCAGCGGTAGACGGGGCAATGAGCAGTACTTC
TRBJ1-2 | TRBD1 | TRBV29-1 | many | CSVRTGPNYGYTF | TGCAGCGTCAGGACAGGGCCTAACTATGGCTACACCTTC
TRBJ1-4 | . | TRBV4-1 | . | CASAQEGATNEKLFF | TGCGCCAGCGCCCAAGAGGGTGCAACTAATGAAAAACTGTTTTTT
TRBJ1-2 | . | TRBV29-1 | many | CSVSQGWNYGYTF | TGCAGCGTTAGTCAGGGGTGGAACTATGGCTACACCTTC
TRBJ2-3 | . | TRBV4-1 | once | CASSQGRTAADTQYF | TGCGCCAGCAGCCAAGGTCGGACAGCCGCAGATACGCAGTATTTT
TRBJ2-5 | . | TRBV6-8 | . | CASSYLREDKEYNEQYF | TGTGCCAGCAGTTACCTGAGGGAGGACAAGGAGTACAATGAGCAGTACTTC
TRBJ1-5 | . | TRBV28 | . | CASSLSPRESNQPQHF | TGTGCCAGCAGTTTATCGCCAAGGGAGAGCAATCAGCCCCAGCATTTT
TRBJ2-7 | . | TRBV20-1 | . | CSASWGDRPLGEQYF | TGCAGTGCTAGTTGGGGAGACAGGCCCTTAGGGGAGCAGTACTTC
TRBJ2-5 | TRBD1 | TRBV12-3/TRBV12-4 | . | CASSFGGQGILETQYF | TGTGCCAGCAGTTTCGGAGGACAGGGGATTTTGGAGACCCAGTACTTC
TRBJ2-6 | . | TRBV19 | . | CAASSSGSSGANVLTF | TGTGCCGCCAGTTCCTCTGGCAGCTCTGGGGCCAACGTCCTGACTTTC
TRBJ2-7 | TRBD1 | TRBV20-1 | . | CSALLAAGGNEQYF | TGCAGTGCCCTCTTGGCGGCAGGGGGTAACGAGCAGTACTTC
TRBJ2-3 | TRBD2 | TRBV9 | few | CASSVLAGRASDTQYF | TGTGCCAGCAGCGTTTTAGCGGGGCGAGCCTCAGATACGCAGTATTTT
TRBJ2-5 | TRBD1 | TRBV6-5 | few | CASRSGTGFLNEQYF | TGTGCCAGCAGGTCCGGGACAGGGTTCTTGAATGAGCAGTACTTC
TRBJ2-7 | . | TRBV3-1 | . | CASSQQGWNEQYF | TGTGCCAGCAGCCAACAGGGTTGGAACGAGCAGTACTTC
TRBJ2-7 | . | TRBV20-1 | . | CSATGRDGPYEQYF | TGCAGTGCTACAGGCCGGGACGGTCCCTACGAGCAGTACTTC
TRBJ2-7 | TRBD2 | TRBV12-3/TRBV12-4 | . | CASSFSGRGGSYEQYF | TGTGCCAGCAGTTTTAGCGGGAGGGGAGGCTCCTACGAGCAGTACTTC
TRBJ2-4 | . | TRBV13 | few | CASGVSGTTKNIQYF | TGTGCCAGCGGCGTGTCCGGGACAACCAAAAACATTCAGTACTTC
TRBJ1-2 | TRBD1 | TRBV12-3/TRBV12-4 | . | CASSFHRTGDGYTF | TGTGCCAGCAGTTTCCACCGGACAGGGGATGGCTACACCTTC
TRBJ1-2 | . | TRBV3-1 | . | CASSHRGHNYGYTF | TGTGCCAGCAGCCATAGGGGACACAACTATGGCTACACCTTC
TRBJ2-1 | TRBD2 | TRBV2 | . | CASGTSGSPFHNEQFF | TGTGCCAGCGGGACTAGCGGGAGTCCCTTCCACAATGAGCAGTTCTTC
TRBJ2-1 | . | TRBV20-1 | few | CSARSGVNEQFF | TGCAGTGCTAGAAGCGGCGTCAATGAGCAGTTCTTC
TRBJ2-5 | . | TRBV29-1 | many | CSVSWGPKETQYF | TGCAGCGTATCTTGGGGACCGAAAGAGACCCAGTACTTC
TRBJ1-5 | . | TRBV20-1 | few | CSARGRENSNQPQHF | TGCAGTGCTAGAGGCCGGGAGAATAGCAATCAGCCCCAGCATTTT
TRBJ1-2 | . | TRBV6-2/TRBV6-3 | few | CASSYMDNYGYTF | TGTGCCAGCAGTTATATGGATAACTATGGCTACACCTTC
TRBJ2-2 | TRBD2 | TRBV10-3 | . | CAIRSGTRNTGELFF | TGTGCCATCAGATCCGGGACTAGGAACACCGGGGAGCTGTTTTTT
TRBJ2-5 | . | TRBV6-6 | few | CASSYSMTRAGQETQYF | TGTGCCAGCAGTTACTCGATGACTAGGGCCGGACAAGAGACCCAGTACTTC
TRBJ2-7 | . | TRBV6-5 | . | CASSVSGTRPSYEQYF | TGTGCCAGCAGCGTAAGTGGGACCCGGCCTTCCTACGAGCAGTACTTC
TRBJ2-7 | . | TRBV7-6 | . | CASSLAGYSEQYF | TGTGCCAGCAGCTTAGCAGGGTATAGCGAGCAGTACTTC
TRBJ1-1 | . | TRBV4-2 | once | CASSQDFRLNTEAFF | TGTGCCAGCAGCCAAGATTTCCGCCTGAACACTGAAGCTTTCTTT
TRBJ2-7 | . | TRBV5-1 | . | CASKGGGSYSYEQYF | TGCGCCAGCAAAGGGGGGGGCTCCTACTCCTACGAGCAGTACTTC
TRBJ2-5 | . | TRBV6-1 | . | CASSENPSRNEQYF | TGTGCCAGCAGTGAAAACCCATCCCGCAATGAGCAGTACTTC
TRBJ2-1 | . | TRBV25-1 | few | CASIARPNEQFF | TGTGCCAGCATAGCGAGGCCAAATGAGCAGTTCTTC
TRBJ2-1 | . | TRBV12-3/TRBV12-4 | few | CASSLDGINEQFF | TGTGCCAGCAGTTTAGACGGAATCAATGAGCAGTTCTTC
TRBJ1-1 | . | TRBV10-3 | . | CAIRGTTTAPEAFF | TGTGCCATCAGAGGGACCACAACGGCCCCTGAAGCTTTCTTT
TRBJ1-1 | . | TRBV7-9 | few | CASSLGPSWGRDTEAFF | TGTGCCAGCAGCTTAGGTCCCTCCTGGGGAAGGGACACTGAAGCTTTCTTT
TRBJ2-7 | . | TRBV25-1 | few | CASSAPGDSYEQYF | TGTGCCAGCAGTGCACCGGGGGACTCCTACGAGCAGTACTTC
TRBJ1-1 | . | TRBV19 | . | CASRQRTGTRRATEAFF | TGTGCCAGTAGGCAAAGGACCGGGACCAGGAGGGCCACTGAAGCTTTCTTT
TRBJ1-1 | TRBD1 | TRBV27 | . | CASSPRDRGATEAFF | TGTGCCAGCAGTCCCCGGGACAGGGGGGCCACTGAAGCTTTCTTT
TRBJ2-3 | TRBD2 | TRBV10-3 | . | CAISESGGPDTQYF | TGTGCCATCAGTGAGTCGGGAGGGCCAGATACGCAGTATTTT
TRBJ2-1 | . | TRBV6-5 | many | CASSYRVGSYNEQFF | TGTGCCAGCAGTTACCGGGTGGGTTCCTACAATGAGCAGTTCTTC
TRBJ1-2 | . | TRBV29-1 | . | CSARYRDRDGYTF | TGCAGCGCCCGCTACAGGGACCGAGATGGCTACACCTTC
TRBJ1-5 | . | TRBV28 | few | CASSLRTVQKYSNQPQHF | TGTGCCAGCAGTTTACGGACAGTTCAAAAATATAGCAATCAGCCCCAGCATTTT
TRBJ1-1 | . | TRBV5-1 | . | CASSLGPGVGTEAFF | TGCGCCAGCAGCTTGGGTCCGGGGGTGGGGACTGAAGCTTTCTTT
TRBJ1-2 | TRBD1 | TRBV29-1 | many | CSVVGDRGPSNYGYTF | TGCAGCGTTGTAGGGGACAGGGGGCCTTCTAACTATGGCTACACCTTC
TRBJ2-4 | TRBD1 | TRBV27 | few | CASSSRQGLIQYF | TGTGCCAGCAGTTCTCGACAGGGTCTCATTCAGTACTTC
TRBJ1-1 | . | TRBV28 | . | CASSLWVGTMGTEAFF | TGTGCCAGCAGTTTATGGGTAGGGACGATGGGCACTGAAGCTTTCTTT
TRBJ2-3 | TRBD1 | TRBV20-1 | . | CSARSQGARDTQYF | TGCAGTGCTAGATCCCAGGGGGCGCGTGATACGCAGTATTTT
TRBJ2-3 | TRBD2 | TRBV12-3/TRBV12-4 | . | CASTTSPPSTSTDAQYF | TGTGCCAGCACGACTAGCCCACCATCGACTAGCACAGATGCGCAGTATTTT
TRBJ1-2 | TRBD1 | TRBV10-3 | . | CAISGTPRTGTNPNYGYTF | TGTGCCATCAGTGGGACCCCTCGGACAGGGACAAACCCAAACTATGGCTACACCTTC
TRBJ2-2 | . | TRBV29-1 | . | CSVVSWGTGELFF | TGCAGCGTTGTCTCGTGGGGGACCGGGGAGCTGTTTTTT
TRBJ2-1 | TRBD2 | TRBV10-2 | few | CASSDQTFALGTSDYNEQFF | TGCGCCAGCAGTGATCAAACGTTCGCCCTCGGGACTAGCGATTACAATGAGCAGTTCTTC
TRBJ2-3 | . | TRBV20-1 | few | CSASVGDTQYF | TGCAGTGCCTCCGTCGGGGATACGCAGTATTTT